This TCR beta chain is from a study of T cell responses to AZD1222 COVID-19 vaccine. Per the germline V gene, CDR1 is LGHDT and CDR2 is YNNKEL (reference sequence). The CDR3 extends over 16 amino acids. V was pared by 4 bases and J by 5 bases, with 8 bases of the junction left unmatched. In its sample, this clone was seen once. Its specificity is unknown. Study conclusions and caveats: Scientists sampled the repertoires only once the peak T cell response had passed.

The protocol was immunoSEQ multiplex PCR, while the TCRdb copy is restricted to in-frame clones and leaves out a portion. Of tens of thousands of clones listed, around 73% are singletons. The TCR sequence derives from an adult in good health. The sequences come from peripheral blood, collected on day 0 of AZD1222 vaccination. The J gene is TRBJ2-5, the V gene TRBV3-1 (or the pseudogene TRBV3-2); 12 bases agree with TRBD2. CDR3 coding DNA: TGTGCCAGCAGCCCAGAGACTAGCGGGAGTATGGAGACCCAGTACTTC. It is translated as CASSPETSGSMETQYF.